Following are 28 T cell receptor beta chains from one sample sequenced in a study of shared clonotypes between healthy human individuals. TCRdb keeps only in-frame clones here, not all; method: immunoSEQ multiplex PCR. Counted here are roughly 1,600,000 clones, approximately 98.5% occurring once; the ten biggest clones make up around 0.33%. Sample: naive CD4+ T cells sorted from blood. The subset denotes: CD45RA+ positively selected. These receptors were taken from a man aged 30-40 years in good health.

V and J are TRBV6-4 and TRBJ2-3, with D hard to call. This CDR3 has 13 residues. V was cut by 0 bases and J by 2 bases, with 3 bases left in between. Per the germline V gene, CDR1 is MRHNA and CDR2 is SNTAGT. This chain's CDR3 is CASSDSYTDTQYF. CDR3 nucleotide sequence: TGTGCCAGCAGTGACTCCTACACAGATACGCAGTATTTT.

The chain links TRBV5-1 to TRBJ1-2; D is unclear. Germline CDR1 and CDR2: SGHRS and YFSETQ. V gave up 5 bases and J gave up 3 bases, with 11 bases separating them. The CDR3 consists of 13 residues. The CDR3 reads CASSSGVDYGYTF. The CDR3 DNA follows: TGCGCCAGCAGTTCTGGGGTAGACTATGGCTACACCTTC.

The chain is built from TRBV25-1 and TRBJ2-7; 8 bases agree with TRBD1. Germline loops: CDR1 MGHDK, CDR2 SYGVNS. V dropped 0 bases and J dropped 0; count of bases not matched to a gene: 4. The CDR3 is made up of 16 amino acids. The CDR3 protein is CASSEYAGGSSYEQYF. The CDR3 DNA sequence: TGTGCCAGCAGTGAATACGCAGGGGGCAGCTCCTACGAGCAGTACTTC.

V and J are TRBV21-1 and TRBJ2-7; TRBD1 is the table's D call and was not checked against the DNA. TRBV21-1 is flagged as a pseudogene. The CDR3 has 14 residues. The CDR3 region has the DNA TGTGCCAGCCCCCCCGGGACAGGGAGTTACGAGCAGTACTTC. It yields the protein CASPPGTGSYEQYF.

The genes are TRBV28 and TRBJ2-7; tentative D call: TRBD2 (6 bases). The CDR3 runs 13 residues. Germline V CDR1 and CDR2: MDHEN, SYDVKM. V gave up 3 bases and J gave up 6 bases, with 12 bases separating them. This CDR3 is CASSLTSGVEQYF. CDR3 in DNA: TGTGCCAGCAGTTTGACGTCGGGGGTCGAGCAGTACTTC.

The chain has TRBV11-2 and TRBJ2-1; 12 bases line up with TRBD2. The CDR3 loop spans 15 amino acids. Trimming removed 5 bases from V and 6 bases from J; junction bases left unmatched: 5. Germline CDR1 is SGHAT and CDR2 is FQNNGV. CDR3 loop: CASSPGLAGINEQFF. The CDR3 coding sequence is TGTGCCAGCAGCCCGGGACTAGCGGGCATCAATGAGCAGTTCTTC.

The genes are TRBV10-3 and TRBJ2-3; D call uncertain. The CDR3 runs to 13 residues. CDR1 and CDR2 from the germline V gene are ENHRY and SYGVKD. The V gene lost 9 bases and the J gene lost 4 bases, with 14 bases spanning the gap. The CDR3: CAIRDSSADTQYF. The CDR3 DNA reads TGTGCCATACGCGACTCGTCGGCAGATACGCAGTATTTT.

CDR3 coding DNA: TGTGCCAGCAGGCCCACTAGCGGAGGTCCCGGGGAGCTGTTTTTT. This translates into CASRPTSGGPGELFF. The V and J genes are TRBV6-5 and TRBJ2-2; 8 bases map to TRBD2. The CDR3 is 15 residues long. Losses at the gene ends were 6 bases for V and 6 bases for J; bases not matched to a gene: 9. Germline V gene lookup returns CDR1 MNHEY and CDR2 SVGAGI.

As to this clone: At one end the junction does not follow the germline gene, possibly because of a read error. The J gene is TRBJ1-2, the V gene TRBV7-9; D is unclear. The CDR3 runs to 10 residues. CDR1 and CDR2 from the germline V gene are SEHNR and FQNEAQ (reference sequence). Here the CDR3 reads CASSAARTAF. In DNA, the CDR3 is TGTGCCAGCAGCGCGGCCCGGACCGCCTTC.

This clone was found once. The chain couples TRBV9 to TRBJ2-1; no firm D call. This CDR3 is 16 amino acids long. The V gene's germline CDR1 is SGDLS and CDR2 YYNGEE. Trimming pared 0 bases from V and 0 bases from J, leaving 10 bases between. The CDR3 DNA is TGTGCCAGCAGCGTAGACCAGGACGTCTCCTACAATGAGCAGTTCTTC. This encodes CASSVDQDVSYNEQFF.

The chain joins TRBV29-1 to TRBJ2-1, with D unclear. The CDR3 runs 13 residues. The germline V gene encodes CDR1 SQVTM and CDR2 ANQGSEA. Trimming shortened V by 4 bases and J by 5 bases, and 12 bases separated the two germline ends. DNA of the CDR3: TGCAGCGTTGGAAAAGAGTTCCACAATGAGCAGTTCTTC. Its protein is CSVGKEFHNEQFF.

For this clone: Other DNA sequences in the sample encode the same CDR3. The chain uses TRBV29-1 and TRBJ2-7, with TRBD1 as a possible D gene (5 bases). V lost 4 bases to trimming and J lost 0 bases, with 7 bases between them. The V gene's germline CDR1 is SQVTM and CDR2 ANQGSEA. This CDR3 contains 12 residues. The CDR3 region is CSVGQGSYEQYF. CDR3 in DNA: TGCAGCGTTGGCCAGGGCTCCTACGAGCAGTACTTC.

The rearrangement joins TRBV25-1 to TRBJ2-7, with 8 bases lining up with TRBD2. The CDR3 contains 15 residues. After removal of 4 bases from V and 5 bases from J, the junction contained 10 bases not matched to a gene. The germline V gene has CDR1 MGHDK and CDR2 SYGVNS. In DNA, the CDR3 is TGTGCCAGCAGTGTACCCGGGACTAGTACCCACGAGCAGTACTTC. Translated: CASSVPGTSTHEQYF.

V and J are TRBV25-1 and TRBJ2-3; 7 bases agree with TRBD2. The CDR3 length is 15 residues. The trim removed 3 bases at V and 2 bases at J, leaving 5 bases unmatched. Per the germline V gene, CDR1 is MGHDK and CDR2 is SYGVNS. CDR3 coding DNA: TGTGCCAGCAGTGAGGCGGGAGCCTCCACAGATACGCAGTATTTT. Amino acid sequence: CASSEAGASTDTQYF.

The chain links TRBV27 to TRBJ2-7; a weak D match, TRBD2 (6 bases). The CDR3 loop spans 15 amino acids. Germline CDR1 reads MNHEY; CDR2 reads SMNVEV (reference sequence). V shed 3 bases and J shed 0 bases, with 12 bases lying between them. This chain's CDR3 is CASSFTSGYSYEQYF. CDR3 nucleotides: TGTGCCAGCAGTTTTACCAGCGGGTACTCCTACGAGCAGTACTTC.

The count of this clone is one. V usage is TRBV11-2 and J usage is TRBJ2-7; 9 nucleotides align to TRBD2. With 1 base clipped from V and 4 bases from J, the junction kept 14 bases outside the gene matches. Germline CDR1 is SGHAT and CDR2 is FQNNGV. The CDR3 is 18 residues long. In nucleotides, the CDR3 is TGTGCCAGCAGCTTAGTGCGGGCGGGAGGGGGCTGGCAGTACGAGCAGTACTTC. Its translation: CASSLVRAGGGWQYEQYF.

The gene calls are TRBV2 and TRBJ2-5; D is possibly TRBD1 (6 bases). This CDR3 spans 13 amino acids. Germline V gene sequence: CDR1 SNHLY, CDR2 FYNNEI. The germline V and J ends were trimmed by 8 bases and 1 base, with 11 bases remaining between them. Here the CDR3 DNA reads TGTGCCAGCCGACAGGAGATCCAAGAGACCCAGTACTTC. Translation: CASRQEIQETQYF.

CDR3 amino acids: CASSPVGETQYF. The CDR3 region has the DNA TGTGCCAGCAGTCCGGTTGGGGAGACCCAGTACTTC. This chain links TRBV6-1 with TRBJ2-5; D not resolved. Germline loops: CDR1 MNHNS, CDR2 SASEGT. V was pared by 5 bases and J by 5 bases, with 9 bases between. This CDR3 has 12 amino acids.

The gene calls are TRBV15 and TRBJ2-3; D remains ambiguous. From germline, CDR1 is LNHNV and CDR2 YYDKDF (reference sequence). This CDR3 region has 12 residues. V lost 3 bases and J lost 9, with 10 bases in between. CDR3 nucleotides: TGTGCCACCAGCAGCCTTCGGCCAACGCAGTATTTT. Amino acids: CATSSLRPTQYF.

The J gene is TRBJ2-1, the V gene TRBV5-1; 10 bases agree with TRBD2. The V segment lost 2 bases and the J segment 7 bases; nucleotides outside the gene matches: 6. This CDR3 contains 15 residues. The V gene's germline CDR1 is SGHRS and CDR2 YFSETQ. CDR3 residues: CASSFSGLAVNEQFF. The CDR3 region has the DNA TGCGCCAGCAGCTTTTCCGGACTAGCGGTAAATGAGCAGTTCTTC.

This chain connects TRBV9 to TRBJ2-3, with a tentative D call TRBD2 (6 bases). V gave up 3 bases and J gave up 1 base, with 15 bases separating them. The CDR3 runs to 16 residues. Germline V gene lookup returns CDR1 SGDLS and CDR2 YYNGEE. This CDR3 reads CASSGPSGTGTDTQYF. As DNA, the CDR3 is TGTGCCAGCAGCGGCCCTTCCGGGACTGGCACAGATACGCAGTATTTT.

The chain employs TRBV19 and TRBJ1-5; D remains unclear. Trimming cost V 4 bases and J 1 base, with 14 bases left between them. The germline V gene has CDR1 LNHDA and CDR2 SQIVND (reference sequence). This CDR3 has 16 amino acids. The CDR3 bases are TGTGCCAGTAGTAAAGCACGAATAACCAGCAATCAGCCCCAGCATTTT. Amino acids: CASSKARITSNQPQHF.

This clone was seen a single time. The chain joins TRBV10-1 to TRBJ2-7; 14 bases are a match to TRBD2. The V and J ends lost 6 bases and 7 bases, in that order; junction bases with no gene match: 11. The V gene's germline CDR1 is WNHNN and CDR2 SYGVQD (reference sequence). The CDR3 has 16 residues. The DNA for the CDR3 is TGCGCCAGCAGCTTAACTGGGACTAGCGGGAGCTGTGAGCAGTACTTC. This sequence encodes CASSLTGTSGSCEQYF.

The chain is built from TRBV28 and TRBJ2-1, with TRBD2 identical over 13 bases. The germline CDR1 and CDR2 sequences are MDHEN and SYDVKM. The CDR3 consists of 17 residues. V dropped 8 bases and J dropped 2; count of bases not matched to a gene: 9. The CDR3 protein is CASLGLAGAGTYNEQFF. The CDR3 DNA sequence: TGTGCCAGCCTTGGACTAGCGGGAGCGGGCACCTACAATGAGCAGTTCTTC.

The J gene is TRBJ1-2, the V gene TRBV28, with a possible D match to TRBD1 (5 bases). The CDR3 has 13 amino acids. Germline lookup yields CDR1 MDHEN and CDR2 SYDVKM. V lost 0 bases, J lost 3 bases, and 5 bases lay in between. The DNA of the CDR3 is TGTGCCAGCAGTTTATGGACAGACTATGGCTACACCTTC. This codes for CASSLWTDYGYTF.

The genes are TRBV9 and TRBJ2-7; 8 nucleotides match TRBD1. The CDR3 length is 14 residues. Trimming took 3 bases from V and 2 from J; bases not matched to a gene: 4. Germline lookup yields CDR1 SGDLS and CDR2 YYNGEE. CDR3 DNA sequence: TGTGCCAGCAGCGCGGGACAGGCCGCCTACGAGCAGTACTTC. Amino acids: CASSAGQAAYEQYF.

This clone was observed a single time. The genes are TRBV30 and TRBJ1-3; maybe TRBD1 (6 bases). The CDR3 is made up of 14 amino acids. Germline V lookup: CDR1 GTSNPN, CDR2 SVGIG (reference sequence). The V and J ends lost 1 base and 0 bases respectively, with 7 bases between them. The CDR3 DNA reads TGTGCCTGGAGTGAGGACAGCTCTGGAAACACCATATATTTT. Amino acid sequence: CAWSEDSSGNTIYF.

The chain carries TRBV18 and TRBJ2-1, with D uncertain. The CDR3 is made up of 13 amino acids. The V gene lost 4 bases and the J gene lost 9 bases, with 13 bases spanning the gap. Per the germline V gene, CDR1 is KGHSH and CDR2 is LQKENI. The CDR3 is CASSQVLDGEQFF. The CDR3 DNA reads TGTGCCAGCTCACAGGTGCTGGACGGTGAGCAGTTCTTC. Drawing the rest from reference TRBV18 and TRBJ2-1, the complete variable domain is NAGVMQNPRHLVRRRGQEARLRCSPMKGHSHVYWYRQLPEEGLKFMVYLQKENIIDESGMPKERFSAEFPKEGPSILRIQQVVRGDSAAYFCASSQVLDGEQFFGPGTRLTVL.